Shown below are 31 T cell receptor beta chains from a single sample sequenced in a study of radiotherapy plus CTLA-4 blockade in lung cancer. Here immunoSEQ multiplex PCR was the method, and the copy in TCRdb shows in-frame clones only, minus some. The sample holds 65,000 to 100,000 clones; around four fifths are singletons and the top ten take 0.75% to 0.85%. The sequencing used peripheral blood, collected from a patient treated with radiotherapy plus ipilimumab. Every receptor here comes from a human donor with non-small cell lung cancer who had stable disease on radiotherapy plus ipilimumab.

This clone was counted once. The genes are TRBV27 and TRBJ2-7; TRBD2 matches 15 bases. Germline V lookup: CDR1 MNHEY, CDR2 SMNVEV (reference sequence). V lost 3 bases to trimming and J lost 1 base; unmatched junction nucleotides: 10. The CDR3 is 19 amino acids. CDR3 protein: CASSFRTGTSGRPSYEQYF. The CDR3 nucleotides read TGTGCCAGCAGTTTTCGGACCGGGACTAGCGGGAGGCCGTCCTACGAGCAGTACTTC.

The V and J genes are TRBV5-4 and TRBJ1-2; the D gene is possibly TRBD1 (6 bases). Looked up from germline, CDR1 is SGHNT and CDR2 is YYREEE (reference sequence). Deletions cut 3 bases from V and 6 bases from J, with 12 bases between. The length of the CDR3 is 13 residues. As DNA, the CDR3 is TGTGCCAGCAGCTACCAGGGGACCCATGGCTACACCTTC. It yields the protein CASSYQGTHGYTF.

V and J are TRBV30 and TRBJ1-4; no firm D call. The germline V gene encodes CDR1 GTSNPN and CDR2 SVGIG (reference sequence). The CDR3 spans 10 residues. Trimming cost V 2 bases and J 10 bases, with 5 bases left between them. The CDR3 reads CAWSSGKLFF. CDR3 sequence (DNA): TGTGCCTGGAGTTCGGGAAAACTGTTTTTT.

The chain combines TRBV21-1 with TRBJ2-7; the DNA was not used to check the table's D call, TRBD2. TRBV21-1 is recorded as a pseudogene. The CDR3 has 15 amino acids. DNA of the CDR3: TGTGCCAGCAGCAATGGACTAGCGGGGCGCTACGAGCAGTACTTC. Translated, it gives CASSNGLAGRYEQYF.

The chain combines TRBV11-2 with TRBJ2-7; D is unclear. The V and J ends lost 5 bases and 4 bases respectively, with 3 bases between them. This CDR3 spans 10 amino acids. Looked up from germline, CDR1 is SGHAT and CDR2 is FQNNGV. The DNA of the CDR3 is TGTGCCAGCAGCCTGTACGAGCAGTACTTC. It is translated as CASSLYEQYF.

The chain combines TRBV19 with TRBJ2-2; 8 positions agree with TRBD2. Per germline, CDR1 LNHDA and CDR2 SQIVND (reference sequence). The CDR3 loop spans 14 amino acids. J was trimmed by 7 bases and V by 10 bases; bases with no gene match: 11. The CDR3 is CATSSATSVGELFF. Written as DNA, the CDR3 is TGTGCCACCTCCTCCGCGACTAGCGTCGGGGAGCTGTTTTTT.

V and J are TRBV6-5 and TRBJ2-5; no clear D. Per germline, CDR1 MNHEY and CDR2 SVGAGI. The CDR3 is made up of 15 amino acids. Trimming took 2 bases from V and 5 from J, leaving 15 bases between them. The CDR3 DNA follows: TGTGCCAGCAGTTACCCGGGCCCCGCCGCGGAGACCCAGTACTTC. This gives the protein CASSYPGPAAETQYF.

V and J are TRBV5-4 and TRBJ1-1; 7 bases fit TRBD1. Germline assignment: CDR1 SGHNT and CDR2 YYREEE (reference sequence). J was trimmed by 7 bases and V by 4 bases; bases with no gene match: 4. This CDR3 comprises 12 residues. CDR3 sequence reads: CASSQDRLEAFF. The CDR3 nucleotides are TGTGCCAGCAGCCAGGACAGGCTTGAAGCTTTCTTT.

This clone was picked up one time. The chain is built from TRBV2 and TRBJ2-1; D perhaps matches TRBD1 (5 bases). V was cut by 1 base and J by 2 bases, with 9 bases left in between. The CDR3 spans 15 residues. Per germline, CDR1 SNHLY and CDR2 FYNNEI. Written as DNA, the CDR3 is TGTGCCAGCAGTGAAGGCCAGGGCCCCTACAATGAGCAGTTCTTC. Its translation is CASSEGQGPYNEQFF.

This clone was seen a handful of times. The chain employs TRBV11-2 and TRBJ2-2; 9 bases map to TRBD1. The CDR3 extends over 15 amino acids. Germline values: CDR1 SGHAT, CDR2 FQNNGV. Trimming at V came to 7 bases and at J to 5 bases, leaving 8 bases not matched to a gene. In nucleotides, the CDR3 is TGTGCCAGCACTCCGACAGGGGGAGGAACCGGGGAGCTGTTTTTT. Amino acids: CASTPTGGGTGELFF.

V gene TRBV7-2 combines with J gene TRBJ2-1, with 7 nucleotides matching TRBD2. The ends lost 4 bases at V and 2 bases at J; junction bases unmatched: 5. This CDR3 comprises 15 residues. Germline CDR1 reads SGHTA; CDR2 reads FQGNSA. The CDR3 DNA reads TGTGCCAGCAGCTCCCGGGGGGATCCCTACAATGAGCAGTTCTTC. Translating it yields CASSSRGDPYNEQFF.

The chain uses TRBV5-4 and TRBJ2-2; D perhaps matches TRBD1 (5 bases). V lost 2 bases and J 2 bases, leaving 7 bases between the germline ends. Germline loops: CDR1 SGHNT, CDR2 YYREEE (reference sequence). There are 14 residues in the CDR3. This chain's CDR3 is CASSLGVNTGELFF. The CDR3 nucleotides are TGTGCCAGCAGCTTAGGGGTTAACACCGGGGAGCTGTTTTTT.

The rearrangement links TRBV7-3 to TRBJ2-7; TRBD1 aligns across 7 bases. Germline V lookup: CDR1 SGHTA, CDR2 FQGTGA. Trimming removed 2 bases from V and 5 bases from J; junction bases left unmatched: 3. The CDR3 is 13 amino acids. CDR3 sequence: CASSLDRVNEQYF. CDR3 DNA: TGTGCCAGCAGCTTAGACAGGGTAAACGAGCAGTACTTC. The variable domain in full, with the rest retrieved from reference TRBV7-3 and TRBJ2-7, is GAGVSQTPSNKVTEKGKYVELRCDPISGHTALYWYRQSLGQGPEFLIYFQGTGAADDSGLPNDRFFAVRPEGSVSTLKIQRTERGDSAVYLCASSLDRVNEQYFGPGTRLTVT.

The rearrangement uses TRBV6-5 and TRBJ1-2, with D possibly matching TRBD1 (5 bases). CDR3 length: 14 amino acids. From germline, CDR1 is MNHEY and CDR2 SVGAGI. V lost 5 bases and J 8 bases, leaving 18 bases between the germline ends. The CDR3 nucleotides are TGTGCCAGCAGTCCCCGGACACCCACGCGGGGCTACACCTTC. Amino acids: CASSPRTPTRGYTF.

J is TRBJ2-5 and V is TRBV5-1; TRBD1 agrees at 10 bases. TRBJ2-7 explains the end of the DNA better; the J call may be wrong. The CDR3 spans 20 residues. CDR1 is SGHRS and CDR2 is YFSETQ in the germline V gene. The CDR3 loop reads CASSLRDRGSYAGAGNEQYF. CDR3 nucleotide sequence: TGCGCCAGCAGCTTGAGGGACAGGGGTTCTTACGCGGGAGCGGGAAACGAGCAGTACTTC.

J is TRBJ2-7 and V is TRBV10-1; a possible D gene is TRBD1 (5 bases). Germline V CDR1 and CDR2: WNHNN, SYGVQD (reference sequence). The CDR3 runs 12 residues. Trimming removed 3 bases from V and 8 bases from J, with 11 bases in between. This chain's CDR3 is CASSDYQGQQYF. The DNA for the CDR3 is TGCGCCAGCAGTGACTACCAGGGTCAGCAGTACTTC.

The chain is built from TRBV29-1 and TRBJ2-7; D is unresolved. The CDR3 runs to 13 residues. V lost 5 bases, J lost 5 bases, and 16 bases lay in between. Germline V gene sequence: CDR1 SQVTM, CDR2 ANQGSEA. The CDR3 sequence: CSVFMQAGHEQYF. CDR3 sequence (DNA): TGCAGCGTTTTTATGCAGGCAGGCCACGAGCAGTACTTC.

The V call is TRBV11-2, the J call TRBJ2-7; D may correspond to TRBD1 or TRBD2 (6 bases each). Deletions cut 5 bases from V and 6 bases from J, with 14 bases between. The germline CDR1 and CDR2 sequences are SGHAT and FQNNGV. CDR3 length: 13 residues. CDR3 DNA: TGTGCCAGCAGCCATGGGGGGCTGAGCGAGCAGTACTTC. It codes for CASSHGGLSEQYF. The full variable domain, completed using reference TRBV11-2 and TRBJ2-7, is EAGVAQSPRYKIIEKRQSVAFWCNPISGHATLYWYQQILGQGPKLLIQFQNNGVVDDSQLPKDRFSAERLKGVDSTLKIQPAKLEDSAVYLCASSHGGLSEQYFGPGTRLTVT.

The chain carries TRBV5-1 and TRBJ2-7, with TRBD2 matching 7 bases. Germline assignment: CDR1 SGHRS and CDR2 YFSETQ. The ends lost 5 bases at V and 2 bases at J; junction bases unmatched: 7. The CDR3 spans 14 residues. Written as DNA, the CDR3 is TGCGCCAGCAGACCAGCGGGGTCCCCCTACGAGCAGTACTTC. Translated: CASRPAGSPYEQYF.

The CDR3 sequence: CASSFTETGGPTGELFF. CDR3 bases: TGTGCCAGCAGCTTCACCGAAACAGGGGGTCCGACCGGGGAGCTGTTTTTT. V gene TRBV11-2 combines with J gene TRBJ2-2, with 8 bases identical to TRBD1. The CDR3 is 17 residues long. The V gene end was trimmed by 3 bases and the J gene end by 5 bases; junction bases not matched to a gene: 11. Germline V gene data show CDR1 as SGHAT and CDR2 as FQNNGV.

This clone was picked up a small number of times. The chain couples TRBV6-1 to TRBJ2-7; weak D call: TRBD1 (5 bases). The CDR3 totals 13 residues. The germline gives CDR1 MNHNS, CDR2 SASEGT. The V gene lost 7 bases and the J gene lost 5 bases, with 15 bases spanning the gap. The DNA for the CDR3 is TGTGCCAGCAAGCAGTCCTCAGGGAACGAGCAGTACTTC. Protein sequence: CASKQSSGNEQYF.

This chain links TRBV28 with TRBJ2-3; D perhaps matches TRBD2 (6 bases). V lost 3 bases and J lost 4, with 17 bases in between. There are 16 residues in the CDR3. Germline loops: CDR1 MDHEN, CDR2 SYDVKM. The CDR3 DNA follows: TGTGCCAGCAGTTTGATAATCGGGACTGCGGCAGATACGCAGTATTTT. Translated, it gives CASSLIIGTAADTQYF.

The V call is TRBV29-1, the J call TRBJ1-4; D unresolved. CDR3 length: 12 residues. With 7 bases removed from V and 3 bases from J, the gap between germline ends came to 9 bases. Germline V CDR1 and CDR2: SQVTM, ANQGSEA. CDR3 residues: CSAQGSNEKLFF. The CDR3 bases are TGCAGCGCACAAGGTTCTAATGAAAAACTGTTTTTT.

The chain carries TRBV11-2 and TRBJ2-7; 10 bases map to TRBD2. V gave up 3 bases and J gave up 7 bases; unmatched junction bases: 9. The CDR3 length is 15 residues. Germline loops: CDR1 SGHAT, CDR2 FQNNGV. This CDR3 is CASSFSERGGREQYF. The CDR3 DNA reads as TGTGCCAGCAGCTTCTCGGAGCGGGGGGGCCGGGAGCAGTACTTC.

J is TRBJ1-5 and V is TRBV19, with 7 bases fitting TRBD1. This CDR3 has 13 amino acids. Per the germline V gene, CDR1 is LNHDA and CDR2 is SQIVND (reference sequence). V was pared by 6 bases and J by 5 bases, with 4 bases of the junction left unmatched. CDR3 nucleotide sequence: TGTGCCAGTAGCGGACAGGCCCATCAGCCCCAGCATTTT. This gives the protein CASSGQAHQPQHF.

As for this clone: The junction differs from germline at one of its ends, possibly a read error. This chain uses TRBV9 with TRBJ2-3; D not resolved. This CDR3 has 12 amino acids. Germline V gene lookup returns CDR1 SGDLS and CDR2 YYNGEE. CDR3 loop: CASNVDQDTQYF. The DNA for the CDR3 is TGTGCCAGCAACGTAGACCAGGATACGCAGTATTTT.

The rearrangement joins TRBV2 to TRBJ2-7; tentatively, D is TRBD2 (7 bases). Trimming took 6 bases from V and 2 from J, leaving 11 bases between them. Germline-derived CDR1 and CDR2 are SNHLY and FYNNEI. The CDR3 consists of 13 residues. CDR3 sequence: CASSLGGPYEQYF. CDR3 nucleotide sequence: TGTGCCAGCAGCCTGGGGGGGCCCTACGAGCAGTACTTC.

The V and J genes are TRBV4-1 and TRBJ1-5; tentative D call: TRBD1 (5 bases). The CDR3 has 16 residues. Germline CDR1 and CDR2: MGHRA and YSYEKL. Trimming cost V 1 base and J 2 bases, with 12 bases left between them. CDR3: CASSQVAGQGNQPQHF. The CDR3 nucleotides read TGCGCCAGCAGCCAAGTCGCAGGACAAGGCAATCAGCCCCAGCATTTT.

This CDR3 is CASSLVRTGNYGYTF. The DNA for the CDR3 is TGTGCCAGCAGTTTGGTTAGGACAGGGAACTATGGCTACACCTTC. The chain couples TRBV28 to TRBJ1-2, with TRBD1 identical over 8 bases. J lost 2 bases, V lost 3 bases, and 5 bases had no gene match. Germline CDR1 is MDHEN and CDR2 is SYDVKM. The CDR3 sequence is 15 residues long.

V is TRBV19 and J is TRBJ2-5; D call uncertain. Trimming left V 5 bases short and J 0 bases short, with 10 bases between. The CDR3 covers 14 residues. Germline V gene lookup returns CDR1 LNHDA and CDR2 SQIVND (reference sequence). The CDR3 sequence is CASSSIRDQETQYF. DNA for the CDR3: TGTGCCAGTAGTTCGATACGGGACCAAGAGACCCAGTACTTC.

In its sample, this clone was seen a few times. V and J are TRBV5-4 and TRBJ1-6, with 11 bases aligning to TRBD1. The CDR3 loop spans 17 amino acids. Germline CDR1 SGHNT, CDR2 YYREEE (reference sequence). V shed 3 bases, J shed 7 bases, and the junction held 9 bases outside the gene matches. CDR3 sequence (DNA): TGTGCCAGCAGCTCGGACAGGGGGCAATCTGGGAATTCACCCCTCCACTTT. This gives the protein CASSSDRGQSGNSPLHF. The whole variable domain, remainder taken from reference TRBV5-4 and TRBJ1-6, is ETGVTQSPTHLIKTRGQQVTLRCSSQSGHNTVSWYQQALGQGPQFIFQYYREEENGRGNFPPRFSGLQFPNYSSELNVNALELDDSALYLCASSSDRGQSGNSPLHFGNGTRLTVT.